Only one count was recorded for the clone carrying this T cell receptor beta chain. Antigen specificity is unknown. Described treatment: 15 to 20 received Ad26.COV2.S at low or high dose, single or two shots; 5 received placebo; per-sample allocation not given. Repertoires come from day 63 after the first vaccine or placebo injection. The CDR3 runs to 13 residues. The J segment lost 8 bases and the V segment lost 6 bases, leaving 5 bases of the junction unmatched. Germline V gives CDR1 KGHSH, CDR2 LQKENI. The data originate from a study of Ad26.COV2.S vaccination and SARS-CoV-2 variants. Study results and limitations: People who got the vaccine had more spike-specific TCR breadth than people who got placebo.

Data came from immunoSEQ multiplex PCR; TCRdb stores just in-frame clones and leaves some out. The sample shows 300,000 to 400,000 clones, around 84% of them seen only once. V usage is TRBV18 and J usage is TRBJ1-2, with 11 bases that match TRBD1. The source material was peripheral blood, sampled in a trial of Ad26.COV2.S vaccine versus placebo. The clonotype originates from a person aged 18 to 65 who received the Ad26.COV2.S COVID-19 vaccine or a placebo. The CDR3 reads CASSQGQGEGYTF. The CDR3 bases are TGTGCCAGCTCCCAGGGACAGGGGGAAGGCTACACCTTC.